Below are 3 T cell receptor beta chains sequenced from a single sample in a study of blood T cell repertoires in COVID-19. Here immunoSEQ multiplex PCR was the method, and the copy in TCRdb shows in-frame clones only, minus some. Found here are around 160,000 clones, roughly 87% of them singletons; the top ten hold less than 5%. The sample consisted of PBMCs or T cells enriched from blood (not recorded which). The receptors stem from a woman aged 35 to 49 who had been exposed to COVID-19.

J is TRBJ2-6 and V is TRBV11-2; no reliable D call. Germline lookup yields CDR1 SGHAT and CDR2 FQNNGV. V lost 2 bases to trimming and J lost 0 bases, with 8 bases between them. The length of the CDR3 is 16 residues. As DNA, the CDR3 is TGTGCCAGCAGCTTACAGGTCCACTCTGGGGCCAACGTCCTGACTTTC. Its translation: CASSLQVHSGANVLTF. The full variable domain, rest sourced from reference TRBV11-2 and TRBJ2-6, is EAGVAQSPRYKIIEKRQSVAFWCNPISGHATLYWYQQILGQGPKLLIQFQNNGVVDDSQLPKDRFSAERLKGVDSTLKIQPAKLEDSAVYLCASSLQVHSGANVLTFGAGSRLTVL.

This sequence joins TRBV5-1 and TRBJ2-7, with no clear D. Germline-derived CDR1 and CDR2 are SGHRS and YFSETQ. Trimming removed 4 bases from V and 3 bases from J, with 14 bases in between. This CDR3 region has 14 residues. The CDR3 region has the DNA TGCGCCAGCAGCCCCAGAGACTCAAACTACGAGCAGTACTTC. Amino acids: CASSPRDSNYEQYF.

The gene calls are TRBV10-1 and TRBJ2-1; 13 bases align to TRBD2. The germline V gene has CDR1 WNHNN and CDR2 SYGVQD (reference sequence). CDR3 length equals 16 residues. With V trimmed by 4 bases and J by 8 bases, 8 bases remained unmatched. The CDR3 DNA follows: TGCGCCAGCAGTGGGAAACTAGCGGGGGGGCTCGATGAGCAGTTCTTC. It yields the protein CASSGKLAGGLDEQFF.